This T cell receptor (beta chain) came from a study of Ad26.COV2.S vaccination and SARS-CoV-2 variants. Sequencing used immunoSEQ multiplex PCR; TCRdb keeps in-frame clones, though not all of them. The sample records around 340,000 clones, 85% to 90% being singletons. Documented treatment: some 20 received Ad26.COV2.S at low or high dose, single or two shots; several received placebo; per-sample allocation not given. Sampling occurred on day 63 after the first vaccine or placebo injection. J was trimmed by 6 bases and V by 0 bases; bases with no gene match: 12. CDR3 length: 18 residues. Germline V CDR1 and CDR2: LGHNA, YSLEER.

The chain carries TRBV4-3 and TRBJ2-3; 10 positions match TRBD2. The TCR originated in a person between 18 and 65 years old who received the Ad26.COV2.S COVID-19 vaccine or a placebo. The sequencing used peripheral blood, collected in a trial of Ad26.COV2.S vaccine versus placebo. CDR3: CASSQEALAGATQDTQYF. CDR3 DNA: TGCGCCAGCAGCCAAGAGGCCCTAGCGGGGGCCACGCAGGATACGCAGTATTTT.